A single sample is the source of the 24 T cell receptor beta chains below, sequenced in a study of glioma-infiltrating T cells after dendritic cell vaccination. Time point in this sample: after dendritic cell vaccination, including at tumor progression/relapse. Data came from immunoSEQ multiplex PCR; TCRdb stores just in-frame clones and leaves some out. The sample contains tens of thousands of clones, approximately 80% of which appear only once. This specimen consisted of blood, obtained after dendritic cell vaccination. The receptors stem from a human donor with glioblastoma.

The rearrangement links TRBV6-5 to TRBJ2-7, with 13 positions matching TRBD2. Germline V gives CDR1 MNHEY, CDR2 SVGAGI. The junction had 5 bases not matched to a gene; V was cut back by 0 bases and J by 6 bases. This CDR3 is built from 16 residues. CDR3 in amino acids: CASSYSKGLAGLEQYF. In DNA form, the CDR3 reads TGTGCCAGCAGTTACTCGAAGGGACTAGCGGGGCTCGAGCAGTACTTC.

V and J are TRBV2 and TRBJ1-1; D is uncertain. The CDR3 runs to 14 residues. Germline CDR1 reads SNHLY; CDR2 reads FYNNEI. The V end lost 7 bases, the J end lost 1 base, and 13 bases lay between the germline ends. Written as DNA, the CDR3 is TGTGCCAGCATTAGAGGCCATTCGAACACTGAAGCTTTCTTT. Protein product: CASIRGHSNTEAFF.

The count of this clone is one. V gene TRBV6-5 combines with J gene TRBJ1-5; 9 bases are shared with TRBD1. The CDR3 is 15 amino acids. The junction had 8 bases not matched to a gene; V was cut back by 4 bases and J by 7 bases. The germline V gene has CDR1 MNHEY and CDR2 SVGAGI. CDR3 in DNA: TGTGCCAGCAGTTCCCACAGGGGGCACCGCCAGCCCCAGCATTTT. This translates into CASSSHRGHRQPQHF.

V usage is TRBV10-3 and J usage is TRBJ1-1; 8 bases align to TRBD1. The junction had 7 bases not matched to a gene; V was cut back by 3 bases and J by 1 base. CDR1 ENHRY and CDR2 SYGVKD come from the germline V gene. The CDR3 is made up of 16 amino acids. The DNA for the CDR3 is TGTGCCATCAGTGACCAAAACAGGGGGAGGAACACTGAAGCTTTCTTT. Translation: CAISDQNRGRNTEAFF.

The chain recombines TRBV5-6 with TRBJ1-2; TRBD1 agrees at 9 bases. This CDR3 has 15 amino acids. The germline V gene encodes CDR1 SGHDT and CDR2 YYEEEE. With 3 bases clipped from V and 4 bases from J, the junction kept 7 bases outside the gene matches. CDR3 bases: TGTGCCAGCAGCTCGCGGGACAGGGTGCCCTATGGCTACACCTTC. Translating it yields CASSSRDRVPYGYTF.

The V gene is TRBV6-6, the J gene TRBJ2-3; 8 bases are a match to TRBD2. Germline CDR1 is MNHNY and CDR2 is SVGAGI (reference sequence). CDR3 length equals 15 residues. The J segment lost 0 bases and the V segment lost 7 bases, leaving 6 bases of the junction unmatched. The CDR3 nucleotides are TGTGCCAGCACGTCGGCGGGGGGAAGCACAGATACGCAGTATTTT. Protein sequence: CASTSAGGSTDTQYF.

This clone showed up just a few times. The V call is TRBV18, the J call TRBJ1-3, with unresolved D. The CDR3 has 17 residues. The germline V gene has CDR1 KGHSH and CDR2 LQKENI. V dropped 1 base and J dropped 1 base, with 14 bases sitting between them. CDR3 bases: TGTGCCAGCTCACCACGGCAGGCGATAGGATCTGGAAACACCATATATTTT. It codes for CASSPRQAIGSGNTIYF.

The rearrangement joins TRBV5-4 to TRBJ2-1, with 12 bases identical to TRBD1. From germline, CDR1 is SGHNT and CDR2 YYREEE (reference sequence). V lost 0 bases and J lost 7; bases outside the gene matches: 2. CDR3 length: 15 amino acids. Written as DNA, the CDR3 is TGTGCCAGCAGCTTGGTGGGACAGGGGGCTAATGAGCAGTTCTTC. Protein: CASSLVGQGANEQFF.

The J gene is TRBJ2-1, the V gene TRBV19, with 7 bases matching TRBD1. CDR3 length: 16 amino acids. Germline loops: CDR1 LNHDA, CDR2 SQIVND (reference sequence). V lost 7 bases to trimming and J lost 0 bases; unmatched junction nucleotides: 9. CDR3 nucleotide sequence: TGTGCCAGTAAGGGGGCCGAGGGGAGCTCCTACAATGAGCAGTTCTTC. It is translated as CASKGAEGSSYNEQFF.

The chain recombines TRBV7-3 with TRBJ1-1; D unclear. Germline values: CDR1 SGHTA, CDR2 FQGTGA. The CDR3 runs to 13 residues. Trimming left V 5 bases short and J 1 base short, with 8 bases between. The CDR3 coding sequence is TGTGCCAGCAGCGCCCAGTCGAACACTGAAGCTTTCTTT. Protein: CASSAQSNTEAFF.

This rearrangement joins TRBV6-5 to TRBJ1-2, with 7 nucleotides matching TRBD1. Germline CDR1 MNHEY, CDR2 SVGAGI. The ends lost 6 bases at V and 6 bases at J; junction bases unmatched: 7. This CDR3 region has 13 residues. The CDR3 protein is CASSPDRADGYTF. The CDR3 nucleotides read TGTGCCAGCAGCCCCGACAGGGCGGATGGCTACACCTTC.

The V call is TRBV7-2, the J call TRBJ1-2; TRBD1 aligns across 9 bases. This CDR3 contains 14 residues. Trimming cost V 5 bases and J 5 bases; bases outside gene matches: 6. Germline assignment: CDR1 SGHTA and CDR2 FQGNSA. The CDR3 sequence: CASSPFGTGYGYTF. The CDR3 coding sequence is TGTGCCAGCAGCCCCTTCGGGACAGGGTATGGCTACACCTTC.

This sequence joins TRBV7-2 and TRBJ2-5, with TRBD2 matching 7 bases. V lost 8 bases, J lost 3 bases, and 9 bases stayed unmatched. The CDR3 has 14 amino acids. Germline CDR1 is SGHTA and CDR2 is FQGNSA. In nucleotides, the CDR3 is TGTGCCAGCGCCTTTTGGGGGGGGGAAGAGACCCAGTACTTC. Amino acids: CASAFWGGEETQYF.

V is TRBV18 and J is TRBJ2-7; TRBD1 aligns across 9 bases. CDR3 length: 17 residues. Per germline, CDR1 KGHSH and CDR2 LQKENI. J gave up 5 bases and V 2 bases, and 13 bases lay outside the gene matches. The CDR3 reads CASSPSGGQGKANEQYF. The CDR3, as DNA: TGTGCCAGCTCACCATCCGGAGGACAGGGGAAGGCCAACGAGCAGTACTTC.

The V gene is TRBV5-1, the J gene TRBJ2-7, with 9 positions matching TRBD2. CDR1 and CDR2 from the germline V gene are SGHRS and YFSETQ. V gave up 4 bases and J gave up 4 bases; unmatched junction bases: 15. CDR3 size: 17 residues. CDR3 in amino acids: CASSGGREVPPEYEQYV. The CDR3 DNA is TGCGCCAGCAGCGGCGGGAGGGAAGTACCACCTGAATACGAGCAGTACGTC.

The rearrangement links TRBV18 to TRBJ1-2; TRBD1 is a possible D gene (5 bases). CDR3 length: 15 residues. Deletions cut 3 bases from V and 1 base from J, with 12 bases between. Germline V gene data show CDR1 as KGHSH and CDR2 as LQKENI. CDR3 sequence reads: CASSPARVDNYGYTF. The CDR3 DNA reads TGTGCCAGCTCACCTGCCAGGGTCGATAACTATGGCTACACCTTC. Full variable domain (rest looked up from reference TRBV18 and TRBJ1-2): NAGVMQNPRHLVRRRGQEARLRCSPMKGHSHVYWYRQLPEEGLKFMVYLQKENIIDESGMPKERFSAEFPKEGPSILRIQQVVRGDSAAYFCASSPARVDNYGYTFGSGTRLTVV.

The genes are TRBV5-5 and TRBJ2-5; 10 bases fit TRBD2. Germline V lookup: CDR1 SGHKS, CDR2 YYEKEE (reference sequence). This CDR3 spans 15 amino acids. V trimming: 2 bases; J trimming: 2 bases; junction bases outside the gene matches: 3. The CDR3 nucleotides are TGTGCCAGCAGCTTAACTAGCGGGGATCAAGAGACCCAGTACTTC. It yields the protein CASSLTSGDQETQYF.

About this clone itself: This sample also contains other DNA sequences that code for the same CDR3. V usage is TRBV7-2 and J usage is TRBJ1-5; no clear D. V lost 2 bases and J 7 bases, leaving 9 bases between the germline ends. The length of the CDR3 is 13 residues. Looked up from germline, CDR1 is SGHTA and CDR2 is FQGNSA. The CDR3 region is CASSLKRDQPQHF. Here the CDR3 DNA reads TGTGCCAGCAGCTTAAAGCGAGACCAGCCCCAGCATTTT.

The J gene is TRBJ2-2, the V gene TRBV18; possibly TRBD2 for D (5 bases). The CDR3 totals 12 residues. Trimming took 4 bases from V and 7 from J, leaving 7 bases between them. The germline gives CDR1 KGHSH, CDR2 LQKENI. The CDR3 nucleotides read TGTGCCAGCTCACGAAGCGGCGGGGAGCTGTTTTTT. Protein: CASSRSGGELFF.

The V call is TRBV29-1, the J call TRBJ1-2; tentative D call: TRBD1 (5 bases). The length of the CDR3 is 17 residues. Between the trimmed V and J ends, which lost 7 bases and 2 bases, there was a span of 26 bases. CDR1 and CDR2 (germline): SQVTM, ANQGSEA. The CDR3 protein is CSAGGYSTERWNYGYTF. The CDR3 coding sequence is TGCAGCGCGGGGGGATATTCGACGGAGCGGTGGAACTATGGCTACACCTTC.

V usage is TRBV15 and J usage is TRBJ2-5, with D possibly TRBD2 on 6 matching bases. The CDR3 is made up of 17 amino acids. V shed 0 bases and J shed 4 bases, with 18 bases lying between them. Germline V gene data show CDR1 as LNHNV and CDR2 as YYDKDF (reference sequence). CDR3 loop: CATSRDVWGDPRETQYF. Written as DNA, the CDR3 is TGTGCCACCAGCAGAGACGTTTGGGGGGACCCACGAGAGACCCAGTACTTC.

The chain uses TRBV7-8 and TRBJ1-2, with TRBD1 matching over 9 bases. V was pared by 5 bases and J by 5 bases, with 9 bases of the junction left unmatched. Germline V gene lookup returns CDR1 SGHVS and CDR2 FQNEAQ. The CDR3 consists of 15 residues. The CDR3: CASSPKQGAGYGYTF. The DNA of the CDR3 is TGTGCCAGCAGCCCGAAACAGGGGGCAGGGTATGGCTACACCTTC.

The rearrangement links TRBV19 to TRBJ1-3; D may be TRBD1 (5 bases). The V gene's germline CDR1 is LNHDA and CDR2 SQIVND (reference sequence). This CDR3 is 15 amino acids long. Trimming removed 6 bases at V and 0 bases at J, with 12 bases between. The CDR3 region has the DNA TGTGCCAGTAGCAGAACAGGAGACTCTGGAAACACCATATATTTT. Protein: CASSRTGDSGNTIYF.

The J gene is TRBJ1-1, the V gene TRBV27, with TRBD1 matching over 8 bases. The CDR3 extends over 16 amino acids. The junction had 7 bases not matched to a gene; V was cut back by 4 bases and J by 0 bases. CDR1 and CDR2 (germline): MNHEY, SMNVEV (reference sequence). The CDR3 loop is CASSSQGARVNTEAFF. DNA of the CDR3: TGTGCCAGCAGTTCTCAGGGGGCGAGGGTGAACACTGAAGCTTTCTTT.